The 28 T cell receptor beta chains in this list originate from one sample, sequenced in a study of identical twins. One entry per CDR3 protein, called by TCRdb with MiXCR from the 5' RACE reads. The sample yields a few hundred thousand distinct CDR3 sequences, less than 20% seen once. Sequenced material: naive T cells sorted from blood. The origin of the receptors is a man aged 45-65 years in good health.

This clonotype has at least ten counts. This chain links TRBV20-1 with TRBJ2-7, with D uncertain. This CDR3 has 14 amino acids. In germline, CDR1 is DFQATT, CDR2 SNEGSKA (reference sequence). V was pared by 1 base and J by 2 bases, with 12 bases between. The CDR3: CSARAPRITYEQYF. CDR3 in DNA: TGCAGTGCTAGAGCTCCCAGGATTACCTACGAGCAGTACTTC.

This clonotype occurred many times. The CDR3: CATSRDGTPFYEQYF. The CDR3 DNA sequence: TGTGCCACCAGCAGAGACGGGACACCCTTTTACGAGCAGTACTTC. This chain joins TRBV15 and TRBJ2-7; D may be TRBD1 (6 bases). Per germline, CDR1 LNHNV and CDR2 YYDKDF (reference sequence). The CDR3 is 15 amino acids. Trimming left V 0 bases short and J 4 bases short, with 13 bases between.

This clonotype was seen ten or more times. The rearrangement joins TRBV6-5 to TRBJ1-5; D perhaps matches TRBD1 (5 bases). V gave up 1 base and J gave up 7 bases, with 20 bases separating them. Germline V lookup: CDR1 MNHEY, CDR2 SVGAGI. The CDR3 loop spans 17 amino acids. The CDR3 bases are TGTGCCAGCAGTTACTTTTTCTCTCCTGAACCAGGGCAGCCCCAGCATTTT. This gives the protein CASSYFFSPEPGQPQHF.

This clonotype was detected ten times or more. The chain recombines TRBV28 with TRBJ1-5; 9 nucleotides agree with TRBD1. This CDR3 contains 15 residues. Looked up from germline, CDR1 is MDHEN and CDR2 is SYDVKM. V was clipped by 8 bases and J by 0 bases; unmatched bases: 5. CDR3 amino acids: CASGTGGSSNQPQHF. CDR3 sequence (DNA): TGTGCCAGCGGAACAGGGGGCTCTAGCAATCAGCCCCAGCATTTT.

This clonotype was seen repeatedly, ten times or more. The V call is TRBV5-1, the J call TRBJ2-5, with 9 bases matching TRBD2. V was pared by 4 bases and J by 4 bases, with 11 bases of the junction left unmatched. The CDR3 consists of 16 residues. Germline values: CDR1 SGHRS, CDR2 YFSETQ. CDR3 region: CASSLAGQQMGETQYF. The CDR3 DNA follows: TGCGCCAGCAGCCTAGCGGGACAGCAAATGGGAGAGACCCAGTACTTC.

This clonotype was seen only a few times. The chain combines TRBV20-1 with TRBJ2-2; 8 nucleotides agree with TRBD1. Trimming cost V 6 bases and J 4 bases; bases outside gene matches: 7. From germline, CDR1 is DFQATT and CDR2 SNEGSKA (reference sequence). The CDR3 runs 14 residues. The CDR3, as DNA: TGCAGTGCACGACAGGGGTTTGTCACCGGGGAGCTGTTTTTT. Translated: CSARQGFVTGELFF.

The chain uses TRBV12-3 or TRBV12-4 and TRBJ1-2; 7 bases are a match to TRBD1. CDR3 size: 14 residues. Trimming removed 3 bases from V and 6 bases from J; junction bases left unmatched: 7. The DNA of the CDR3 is TGTGCCAGCAGTTTGGAGGGGGCGAAAGATGGCTACACCTTC. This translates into CASSLEGAKDGYTF.

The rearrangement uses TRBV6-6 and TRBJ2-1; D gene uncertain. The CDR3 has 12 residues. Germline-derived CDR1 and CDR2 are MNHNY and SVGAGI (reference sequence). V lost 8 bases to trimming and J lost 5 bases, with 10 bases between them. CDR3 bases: TGTGCCAGCGCCTGGACGGACAATGAGCAGTTCTTC. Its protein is CASAWTDNEQFF.

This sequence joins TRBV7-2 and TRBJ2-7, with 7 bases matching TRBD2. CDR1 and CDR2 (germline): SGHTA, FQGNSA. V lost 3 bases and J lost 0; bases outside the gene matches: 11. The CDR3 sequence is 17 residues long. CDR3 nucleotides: TGTGCCAGCAGCTTGGGGTTTGGCGGGAGCAGCTCCTACGAGCAGTACTTC. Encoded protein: CASSLGFGGSSSYEQYF.

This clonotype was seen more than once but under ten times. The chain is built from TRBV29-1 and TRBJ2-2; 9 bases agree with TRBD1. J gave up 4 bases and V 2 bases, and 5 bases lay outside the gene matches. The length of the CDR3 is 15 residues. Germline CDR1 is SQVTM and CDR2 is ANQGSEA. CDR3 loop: CSVESLDRGTGELFF. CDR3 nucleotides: TGCAGCGTTGAAAGCTTGGACAGGGGCACCGGGGAGCTGTTTTTT.

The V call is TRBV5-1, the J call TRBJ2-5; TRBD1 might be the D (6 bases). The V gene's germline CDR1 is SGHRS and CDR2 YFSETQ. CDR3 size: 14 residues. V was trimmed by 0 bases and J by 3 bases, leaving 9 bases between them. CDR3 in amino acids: CASSLGTVKETQYF. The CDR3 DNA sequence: TGCGCCAGCAGCTTGGGGACAGTGAAAGAGACCCAGTACTTC. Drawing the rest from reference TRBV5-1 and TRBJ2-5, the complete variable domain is KAGVTQTPRYLIKTRGQQVTLSCSPISGHRSVSWYQQTPGQGLQFLFEYFSETQRNKGNFPGRFSGRQFSNSRSEMNVSTLELGDSALYLCASSLGTVKETQYFGPGTRLLVL.

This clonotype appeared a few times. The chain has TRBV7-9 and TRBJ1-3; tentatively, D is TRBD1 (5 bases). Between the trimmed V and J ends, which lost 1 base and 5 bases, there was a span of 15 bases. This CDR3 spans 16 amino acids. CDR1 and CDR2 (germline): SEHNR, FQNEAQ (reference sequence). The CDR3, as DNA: TGTGCCAGCAGCTTAGGAGATGGCAGGGATCGAAACACCATATATTTT. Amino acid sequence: CASSLGDGRDRNTIYF.

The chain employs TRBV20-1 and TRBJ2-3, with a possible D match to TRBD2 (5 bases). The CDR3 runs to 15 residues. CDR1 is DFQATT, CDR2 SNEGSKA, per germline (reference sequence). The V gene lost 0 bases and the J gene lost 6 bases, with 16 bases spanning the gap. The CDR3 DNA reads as TGCAGTGCTAGAGATGGGATAGGGAGAGCCGATACGCAGTATTTT. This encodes CSARDGIGRADTQYF.

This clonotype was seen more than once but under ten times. The CDR3 coding sequence is TGTGCCAGCAGGAAGTACGGGACAGCCGACACCGGGGAGCTGTTTTTT. This sequence encodes CASRKYGTADTGELFF. The chain employs TRBV12-3 or TRBV12-4 and TRBJ2-2, with 7 bases aligning to TRBD1. V gave up 6 bases and J gave up 3 bases; unmatched junction bases: 10. The CDR3 runs 16 residues.

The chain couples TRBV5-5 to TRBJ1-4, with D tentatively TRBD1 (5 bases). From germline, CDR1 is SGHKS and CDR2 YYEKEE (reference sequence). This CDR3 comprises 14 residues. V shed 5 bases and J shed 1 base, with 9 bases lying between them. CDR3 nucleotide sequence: TGTGCCAGCAGAAGACAGCTAACTAATGAAAAACTGTTTTTT. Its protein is CASRRQLTNEKLFF.

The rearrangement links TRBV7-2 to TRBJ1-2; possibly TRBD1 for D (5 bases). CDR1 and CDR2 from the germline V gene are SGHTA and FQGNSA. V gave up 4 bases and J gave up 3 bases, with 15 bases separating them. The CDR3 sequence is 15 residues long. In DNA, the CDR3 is TGTGCCAGCAGCTCCGTGGGGGGAGGGGACTATGGCTACACCTTC. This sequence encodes CASSSVGGGDYGYTF.

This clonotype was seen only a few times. The CDR3 DNA sequence: TGTGCCAGCAGGACAGGGGAAGCTCACACTGAAGCTTTCTTT. Encoded protein: CASRTGEAHTEAFF. The chain links TRBV28 to TRBJ1-1, with TRBD1 identical over 8 bases. The CDR3 extends over 14 amino acids. The germline CDR1 and CDR2 sequences are MDHEN and SYDVKM. Germline trimming cut 6 bases from V and 3 bases from J; bases unmatched to any gene: 6.

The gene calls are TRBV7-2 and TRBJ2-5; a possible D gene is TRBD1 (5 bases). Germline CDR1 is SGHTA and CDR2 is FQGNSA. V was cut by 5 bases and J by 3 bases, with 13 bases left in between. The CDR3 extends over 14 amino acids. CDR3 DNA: TGTGCCAGCAGCAGAATGCAGGGAAAAGAGACCCAGTACTTC. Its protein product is CASSRMQGKETQYF. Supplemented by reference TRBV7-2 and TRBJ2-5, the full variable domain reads GAGVSQSPSNKVTEKGKDVELRCDPISGHTALYWYRQSLGQGLEFLIYFQGNSAPDKSGLPSDRFSAERTGGSVSTLTIQRTQQEDSAVYLCASSRMQGKETQYFGPGTRLLVL.

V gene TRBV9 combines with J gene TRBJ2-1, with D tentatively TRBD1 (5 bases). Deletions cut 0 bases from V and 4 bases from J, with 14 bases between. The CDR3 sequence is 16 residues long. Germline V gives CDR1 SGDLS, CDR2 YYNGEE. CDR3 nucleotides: TGTGCCAGCAGCGTAGGAAAGGGGTCGACTTACAATGAGCAGTTCTTC. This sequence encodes CASSVGKGSTYNEQFF.

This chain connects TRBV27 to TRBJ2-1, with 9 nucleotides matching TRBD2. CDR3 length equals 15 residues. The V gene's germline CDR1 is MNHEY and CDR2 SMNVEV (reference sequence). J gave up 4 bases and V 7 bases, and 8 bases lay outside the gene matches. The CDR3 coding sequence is TGTGCCAGCACCACATCTAGCGGGGCTTACAATGAGCAGTTCTTC. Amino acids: CASTTSSGAYNEQFF.

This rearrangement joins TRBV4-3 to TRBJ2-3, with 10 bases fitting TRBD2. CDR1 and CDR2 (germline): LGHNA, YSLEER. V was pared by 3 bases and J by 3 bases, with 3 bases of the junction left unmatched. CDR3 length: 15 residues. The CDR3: CASSQTSGWTDTQYF. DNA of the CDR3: TGCGCCAGCAGCCAGACTAGCGGGTGGACAGATACGCAGTATTTT.

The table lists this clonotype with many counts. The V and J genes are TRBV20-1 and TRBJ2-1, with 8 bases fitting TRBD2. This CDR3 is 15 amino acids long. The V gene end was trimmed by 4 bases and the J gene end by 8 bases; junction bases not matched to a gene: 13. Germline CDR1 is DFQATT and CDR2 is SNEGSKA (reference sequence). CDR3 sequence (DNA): TGCAGTGCTACGATAGCGGGAACTTCTTTTTATGAGCAGTTCTTC. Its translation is CSATIAGTSFYEQFF.

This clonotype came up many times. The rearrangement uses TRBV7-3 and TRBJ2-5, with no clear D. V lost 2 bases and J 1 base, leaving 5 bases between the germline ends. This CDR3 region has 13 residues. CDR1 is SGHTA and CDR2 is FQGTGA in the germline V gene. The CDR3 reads CASSLYSQETQYF. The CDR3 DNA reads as TGTGCCAGCAGCTTATACAGCCAAGAGACCCAGTACTTC.

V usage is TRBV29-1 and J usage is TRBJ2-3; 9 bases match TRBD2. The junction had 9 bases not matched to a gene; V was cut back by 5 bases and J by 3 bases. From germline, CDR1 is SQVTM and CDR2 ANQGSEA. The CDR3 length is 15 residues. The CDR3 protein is CSVKIAGVTTDTQYF. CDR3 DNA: TGCAGCGTTAAGATAGCGGGGGTTACGACAGATACGCAGTATTTT.

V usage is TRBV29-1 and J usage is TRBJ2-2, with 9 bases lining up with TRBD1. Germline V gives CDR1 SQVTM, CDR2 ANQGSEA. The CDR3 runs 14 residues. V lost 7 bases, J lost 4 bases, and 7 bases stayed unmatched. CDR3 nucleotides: TGCAGCGCGAGACAGGGGGTAGGCACCGGGGAGCTGTTTTTT. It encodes CSARQGVGTGELFF.

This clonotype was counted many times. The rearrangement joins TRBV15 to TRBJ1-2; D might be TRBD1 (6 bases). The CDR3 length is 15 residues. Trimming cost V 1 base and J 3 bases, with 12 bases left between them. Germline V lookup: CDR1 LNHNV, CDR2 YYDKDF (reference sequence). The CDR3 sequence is CATSRGGGTHYGYTF. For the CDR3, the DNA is TGTGCCACCAGCAGAGGGGGGGGCACCCACTATGGCTACACCTTC.

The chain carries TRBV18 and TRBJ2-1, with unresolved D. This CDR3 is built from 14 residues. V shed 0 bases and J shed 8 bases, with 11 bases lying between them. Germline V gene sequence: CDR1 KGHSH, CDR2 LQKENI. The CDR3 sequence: CASSPPPVHHEQFF. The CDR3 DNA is TGTGCCAGCTCACCACCCCCGGTACACCATGAGCAGTTCTTC.

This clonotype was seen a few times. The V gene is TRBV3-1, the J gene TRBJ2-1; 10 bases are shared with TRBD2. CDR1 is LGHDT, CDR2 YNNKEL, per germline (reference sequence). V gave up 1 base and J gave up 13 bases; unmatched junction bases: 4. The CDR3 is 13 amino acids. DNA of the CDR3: TGTGCCAGCAGCCAAGTTCTAGCGGGAGTCCAGTTCTTC. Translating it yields CASSQVLAGVQFF.